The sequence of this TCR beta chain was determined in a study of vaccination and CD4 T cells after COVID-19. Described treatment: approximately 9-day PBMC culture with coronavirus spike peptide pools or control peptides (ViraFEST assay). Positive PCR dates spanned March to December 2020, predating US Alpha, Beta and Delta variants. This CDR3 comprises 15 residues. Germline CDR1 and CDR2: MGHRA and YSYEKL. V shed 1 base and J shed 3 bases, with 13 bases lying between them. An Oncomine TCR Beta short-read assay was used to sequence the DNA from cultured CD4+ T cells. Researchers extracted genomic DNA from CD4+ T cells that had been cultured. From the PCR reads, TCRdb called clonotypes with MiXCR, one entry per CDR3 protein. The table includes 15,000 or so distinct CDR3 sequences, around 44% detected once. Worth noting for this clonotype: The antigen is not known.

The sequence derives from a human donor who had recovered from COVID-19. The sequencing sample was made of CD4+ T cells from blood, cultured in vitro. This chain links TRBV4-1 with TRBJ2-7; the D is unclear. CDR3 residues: CASSQVRPALYEQYF. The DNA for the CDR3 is TGCGCCAGCAGCCAAGTTCGACCTGCCCTCTACGAGCAGTACTTC.